A single sample gave rise to the 9 T cell receptor beta chains below, sequenced in a study of PD-1 blockade in classical Hodgkin lymphoma. Each of the patients experienced relapse following autologous stem cell transplantation, and their brentuximab vedotin exposure differed. The data were produced by immunoSEQ multiplex PCR, yet TCRdb's version contains in-frame clones alone and is incomplete. The sample lists about 23,000 clones; 71% were seen once. The sequencing here drew on peripheral blood mononuclear cells (PBMCs), taken at baseline. These receptors all come from a human donor with classical Hodgkin lymphoma.

This clone was detected only a few times. V and J are TRBV7-2 and TRBJ2-5; D remains ambiguous. V dropped 1 base and J dropped 0 bases, with 9 bases sitting between them. The CDR3 extends over 15 amino acids. Germline V CDR1 and CDR2: SGHTA, FQGNSA. This CDR3 is CASSLGRLYQETQYF. The CDR3 nucleotides read TGTGCCAGCAGCTTAGGCAGGCTGTACCAAGAGACCCAGTACTTC. Combining the CDR3 with reference TRBV7-2 and TRBJ2-5 gives the whole variable domain GAGVSQSPSNKVTEKGKDVELRCDPISGHTALYWYRQSLGQGLEFLIYFQGNSAPDKSGLPSDRFSAERTGGSVSTLTIQRTQQEDSAVYLCASSLGRLYQETQYFGPGTRLLVL.

V gene TRBV4-3 combines with J gene TRBJ2-5; the D gene is possibly TRBD1 (6 bases). The V end lost 3 bases, the J end lost 5 bases, and 16 bases lay between the germline ends. Germline values: CDR1 LGHNA, CDR2 YSLEER. The CDR3 is 15 amino acids. CDR3 sequence: CASSHDGLRGETQYF. CDR3 in DNA: TGCGCCAGCAGCCATGATGGCCTGAGGGGGGAGACCCAGTACTTC.

This clone is medium-sized. This chain connects TRBV6-6 to TRBJ1-6; TRBD1 aligns across 9 bases. In germline, CDR1 is MNHNY, CDR2 SVGAGI (reference sequence). There are 14 residues in the CDR3. J lost 7 bases, V lost 5 bases, and 3 bases had no gene match. CDR3 nucleotides: TGTGCCAGCAGTCCCGGGACAGGGAATTCACCCCTCCACTTT. Protein product: CASSPGTGNSPLHF.

The V call is TRBV6-5, the J call TRBJ1-2; the match to TRBD1 covers 7 bases. CDR3 length equals 14 residues. CDR1 and CDR2 from the germline V gene are MNHEY and SVGAGI. With 0 bases clipped from V and 9 bases from J, the junction kept 7 bases outside the gene matches. The CDR3 DNA reads as TGTGCCAGCAGTTACTCGGGGAGGGGGCTTAGCTACACCTTC. As protein: CASSYSGRGLSYTF.

This chain links TRBV19 with TRBJ1-2, with 10 bases identical to TRBD1. Unmatched junction bases numbered 7, after V lost 3 bases and J lost 0 bases. Germline CDR1 and CDR2: LNHDA and SQIVND (reference sequence). The CDR3 has 17 residues. The CDR3 region has the DNA TGTGCCAGTAGTATTGGGACAGGGGTGCTAGCTAACTATGGCTACACCTTC. It is translated as CASSIGTGVLANYGYTF.

The chain links TRBV9 to TRBJ1-5; D may be TRBD1 (5 bases). The CDR3 spans 17 residues. V was pared by 4 bases and J by 3 bases, with 20 bases between. Germline V gene data show CDR1 as SGDLS and CDR2 as YYNGEE. In DNA, the CDR3 is TGTGCCAGCAGCCCGAGTGGGGGGGGGACTTTCAATCAGCCCCAGCATTTT. Its translation: CASSPSGGGTFNQPQHF.

This clone was picked up a small number of times. The chain couples TRBV7-2 to TRBJ2-6; D is unclear. This CDR3 spans 15 amino acids. Trimming took 5 bases from V and 0 from J, leaving 8 bases between them. From germline, CDR1 is SGHTA and CDR2 FQGNSA. Written as DNA, the CDR3 is TGTGCCAGCAGCGCCAGAACCTCTGGGGCCAACGTCCTGACTTTC. This encodes CASSARTSGANVLTF.

About this clone itself: Other DNA sequences within the sample encode an identical CDR3. This chain uses TRBV7-3 with TRBJ2-1; possible D gene TRBD2, 6 bases. The CDR3 sequence is 15 residues long. V lost 6 bases and J lost 4, with 16 bases in between. Germline CDR1 SGHTA, CDR2 FQGTGA. CDR3 DNA sequence: TGTGCCAGCAGTTTAGGAGGGAAAGGTTACAATGAGCAGTTCTTC. Amino acid sequence: CASSLGGKGYNEQFF.

This clone is a singleton in its sample. J is TRBJ1-2 and V is TRBV30; 12 positions match TRBD1. Germline-derived CDR1 and CDR2 are GTSNPN and SVGIG (reference sequence). Trimming at V came to 1 base and at J to 7 bases, leaving 1 base not matched to a gene. The CDR3 consists of 13 residues. This CDR3 is CAWSAGQGAGYTF. The CDR3 coding sequence is TGTGCCTGGAGTGCGGGACAGGGGGCTGGCTACACCTTC. Looking up the rest from reference TRBV30 and TRBJ1-2 gives the full variable domain: SQTIHQWPATLVQPVGSPLSLECTVEGTSNPNLYWYRQAAGRGLQLLFYSVGIGQISSEVPQNLSASRPQDRQFILSSKKLLLSDSGFYLCAWSAGQGAGYTFGSGTRLTVV.